This T cell receptor (beta chain) came from a study of human T cells and chemical hapten exposure. Study in general: How much TCR each sample yielded varied, mostly because pooled library volumes differed slightly.

Unmatched junction bases numbered 11, after V lost 6 bases and J lost 4 bases. Germline assignment: CDR1 DFQATT and CDR2 SNEGSKA (reference sequence). The CDR3 length is 14 residues. TCRdb reanalysed the RACE reads using MiXCR and keeps one entry per CDR3 protein. The sample gives some 150,000 distinct CDR3 sequences, 12% of which show up once; under 1.5% is in the top ten. As for time point: patch test 2, 6 weeks after DPC sensitization. Treatment of the sample: therapeutic diphenylcyclopropenone sensitization with weekly scalp DPC. By share, this clonotype counts as large (0.1 to 1%). Specimen: whole blood, collected in connection with sensitization to the hapten diphenylcyclopropenone (DPC). This receptor was obtained from a woman aged 50 to 65 with alopecia areata. Some clones in this sample may be carry-over from other donors' samples. This sequence joins TRBV20-1 and TRBJ2-5, with 7 bases lining up with TRBD1. The CDR3 loop is CSAQTGISSETQYF. CDR3 DNA: TGCAGTGCGCAGACAGGGATTTCGTCAGAGACCCAGTACTTC.